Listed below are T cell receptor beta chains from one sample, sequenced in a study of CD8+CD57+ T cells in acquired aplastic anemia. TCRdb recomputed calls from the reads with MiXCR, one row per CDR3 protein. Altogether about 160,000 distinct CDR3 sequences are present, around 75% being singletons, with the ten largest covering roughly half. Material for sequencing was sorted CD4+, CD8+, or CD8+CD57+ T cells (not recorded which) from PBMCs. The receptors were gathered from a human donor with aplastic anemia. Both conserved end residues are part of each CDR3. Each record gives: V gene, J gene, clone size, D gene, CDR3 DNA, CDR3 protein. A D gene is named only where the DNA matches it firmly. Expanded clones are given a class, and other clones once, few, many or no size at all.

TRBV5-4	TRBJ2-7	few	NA	TGTGCCAGCAGCTTATTTGGCGGCAGCTCCTACGAGCAGTACTTC	CASSLFGGSSYEQYF
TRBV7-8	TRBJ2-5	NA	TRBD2	TGTGCCAGCAGCTTGGGAGGGTTTGGAGAGACCCAGTACTTC	CASSLGGFGETQYF
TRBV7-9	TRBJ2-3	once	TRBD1	TGTGCCAGCAGCTTAGGGGGGACAGGTACGCAGTATTTT	CASSLGGTGTQYF
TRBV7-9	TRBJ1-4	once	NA	TGTGCCAGCAGCTTCGGGGGGACATCGCATGAAAAACTGTTTTTT	CASSFGGTSHEKLFF
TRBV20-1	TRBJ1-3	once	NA	TGCAGTGCTAGAGATCTCCTTGCTGGAAACACCATATATTTT	CSARDLLAGNTIYF
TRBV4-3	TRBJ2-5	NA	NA	TGCGCCAGCAGCCAAGGTCTCGGACGCGACGTCCAAGAGACCCAGTACTTC	CASSQGLGRDVQETQYF
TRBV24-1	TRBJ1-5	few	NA	TGTGCCACCAGTGAAGCAGGGACTCAGCCCCAGCATTTT	CATSEAGTQPQHF
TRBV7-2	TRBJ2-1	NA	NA	TGTGCCAGCAGCTTGGAGGCGGATAGCTCCTACAATGAGCAGTTCTTC	CASSLEADSSYNEQFF
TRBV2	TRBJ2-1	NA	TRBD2	TGTGCCAGCAGTTTAGCGGGGGGTTTCAATGAGCAGTTCTTC	CASSLAGGFNEQFF
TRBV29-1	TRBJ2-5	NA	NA	TGCAGCGTTGTACGGGGGGCCAACCAGTACTTC	CSVVRGANQYF
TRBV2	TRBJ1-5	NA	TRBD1	TGTGCCAGCAGCGGGACAGTCGGGAGCAATCAGCCCCAGCATTTT	CASSGTVGSNQPQHF
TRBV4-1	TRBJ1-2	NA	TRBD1	TGCGCCAGCAGCCAGGGACAGGGGGCGGAAGGCTACACCTTC	CASSQGQGAEGYTF
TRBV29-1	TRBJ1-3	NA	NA	TGCAGCGTTGAAGTGTTCTCTGGAAACACCAAATATTTT	CSVEVFSGNTKYF
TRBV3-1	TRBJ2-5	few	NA	TGTGCCAGCAGCCAAGATCGGGAGACCCAGTACTTC	CASSQDRETQYF
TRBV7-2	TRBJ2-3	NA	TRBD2	TGTGCCAGCAGCCTAGGTACGGGGGGGAGCACAGATACGCAGTATTTT	CASSLGTGGSTDTQYF
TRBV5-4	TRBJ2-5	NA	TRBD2	TGTGCCAGCAGCTTGACTAGCGGGGGTTTTGAGACCCAGTACTTC	CASSLTSGGFETQYF
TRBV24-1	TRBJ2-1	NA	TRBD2	TGTGCCACCAGTGATGAGGGAGGGGCCTACAATGAGCAGTTCTTC	CATSDEGGAYNEQFF
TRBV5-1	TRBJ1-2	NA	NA	TGCGCCAGCAGCCCCTGCAGAAGGGGCTTCTATGGCTACACCTTC	CASSPCRRGFYGYTF
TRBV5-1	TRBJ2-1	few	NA	TGCGCCAGCAGCTTTACTAGGGTTGAGCAGTTCTTC	CASSFTRVEQFF
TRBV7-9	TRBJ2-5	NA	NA	TGTGCCAGCAGCCCTGGTGCAGGGGCGGAGACCCAGTACTTC	CASSPGAGAETQYF
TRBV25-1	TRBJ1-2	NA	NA	TGTGCCAGCAGTAGAGAAGTGAACTATGGCTACACCTTC	CASSREVNYGYTF
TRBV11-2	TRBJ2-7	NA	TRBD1	TGTGCCAGCTCGGACACAGGGGGCGGATCGACTGACTACGAGCAGTACTTC	CASSDTGGGSTDYEQYF
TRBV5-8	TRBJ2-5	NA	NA	TGTGCCACCTCCCAAGAGACCCAGTACTTC	CATSQETQYF
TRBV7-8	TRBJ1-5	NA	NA	TGTGCCAGCAGTGATCAACATGCTAGCAATCAGCCCCAGCATTTT	CASSDQHASNQPQHF
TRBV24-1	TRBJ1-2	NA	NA	TGTGCCACCAGTGATTTGATTGGGACCGGCTACACCTTC	CATSDLIGTGYTF
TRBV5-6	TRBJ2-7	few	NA	TGTGCCAGCAGCTACCGGGACGTCAACGAGCAGTACTTC	CASSYRDVNEQYF
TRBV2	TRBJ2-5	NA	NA	TGTGCCAGCAGTGACAGCCTTACTACCATCGGACCCTTC	CASSDSLTTIGPF
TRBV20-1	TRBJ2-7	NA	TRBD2	TGCAGTGCATCCGATACCACTAGCGGGAGAGCCTACGAGCAGTACTTC	CSASDTTSGRAYEQYF
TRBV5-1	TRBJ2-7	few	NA	TGCGCCAGCAGCTTGGCCGTAGGGAGCTACGAGCAGTACTTC	CASSLAVGSYEQYF
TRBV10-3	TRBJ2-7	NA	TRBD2	TGTGCCATCACTTCTGGGGCCACTAGCGGAGCCCGAGGCGAGCAGTACTTC	CAITSGATSGARGEQYF
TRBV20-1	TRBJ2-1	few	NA	TGCAGTGCTAGTAGGGGTGGTGGTGAGCAGTTCTTC	CSASRGGGEQFF
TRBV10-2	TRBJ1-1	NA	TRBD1	TGCGTCAGCAGTGAAGCAGGGGGCCCTAAGTCTGAAGCTTTCTTT	CVSSEAGGPKSEAFF
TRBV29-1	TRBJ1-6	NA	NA	TGCAGCGTGAGGCGTGCTTGGGATTCACCCCTCCACTTT	CSVRRAWDSPLHF
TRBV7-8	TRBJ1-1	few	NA	TGTGCCAGCAGCTTAGCGAGCCAGATGAACACTGAAGCTTTCTTT	CASSLASQMNTEAFF
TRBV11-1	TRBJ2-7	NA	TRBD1	TGTGCCAGCAGCTTAATGTCAGGGGGTTCCTACGAGCAGTACTTC	CASSLMSGGSYEQYF
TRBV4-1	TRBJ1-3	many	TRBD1	TGCGCCAGCAGCACTCGGACAGGCTCTGGAAACACCATATATTTT	CASSTRTGSGNTIYF
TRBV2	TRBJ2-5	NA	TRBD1	TGTGCCAGCAGTACTGACAGGGGAATATTCGAGACCCAGTACTTC	CASSTDRGIFETQYF
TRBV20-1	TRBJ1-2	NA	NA	TGCAGTGCTCTTCTAGGAGGTTATGGCTACACCTTC	CSALLGGYGYTF
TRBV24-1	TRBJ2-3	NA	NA	TGTGCCACCAGAGCCGCGGTAGGTTGGACCGCAGATACGCAGTATTTT	CATRAAVGWTADTQYF
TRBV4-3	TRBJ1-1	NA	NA	TGCGCCAGCAGCCAAGGTTGGGGGTACACTGAAGCTTTCTTT	CASSQGWGYTEAFF